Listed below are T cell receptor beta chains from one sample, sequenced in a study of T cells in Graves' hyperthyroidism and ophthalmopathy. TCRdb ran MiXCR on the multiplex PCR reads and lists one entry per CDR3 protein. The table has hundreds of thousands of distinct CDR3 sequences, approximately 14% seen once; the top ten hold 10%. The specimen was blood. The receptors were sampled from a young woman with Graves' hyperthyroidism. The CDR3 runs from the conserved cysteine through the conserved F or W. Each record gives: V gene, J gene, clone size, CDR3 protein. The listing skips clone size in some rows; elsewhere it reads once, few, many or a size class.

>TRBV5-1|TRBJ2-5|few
CASSPLEGTGETQYF
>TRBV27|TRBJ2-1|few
CVTSSSYNEQFF
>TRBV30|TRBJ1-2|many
CAWSPDSYGYTF
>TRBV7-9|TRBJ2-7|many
CASSVPGPYEQYF
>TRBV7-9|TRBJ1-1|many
CASSLGQGDTEAFF
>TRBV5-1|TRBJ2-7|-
CASSLLTGTSAYEQYF
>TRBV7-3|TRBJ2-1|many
CASSSSGTAGYEQFF
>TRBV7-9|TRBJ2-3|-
CASSLVNRLAGADTQYF
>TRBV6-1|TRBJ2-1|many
CATATGMNEQFF
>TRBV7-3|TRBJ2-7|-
CASSSTGTGGLYEQYF
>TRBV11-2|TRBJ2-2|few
CASSSTGGRGGELFF
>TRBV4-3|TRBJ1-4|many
CASSHDATNEKLFF
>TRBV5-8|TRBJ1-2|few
CARASYVRGIYGYTF
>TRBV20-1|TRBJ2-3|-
CSTSAFLTDTQYF
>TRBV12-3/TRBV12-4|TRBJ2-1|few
CASKYRTSGSYNEQFF
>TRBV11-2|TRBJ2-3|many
CASNLKLTSGSDTQYF
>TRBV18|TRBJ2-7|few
CASSPVSRTGLSYEQYF
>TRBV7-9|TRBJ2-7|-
CASSDTTSGAYEQYF
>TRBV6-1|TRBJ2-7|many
CASSEWDRETYEQYF
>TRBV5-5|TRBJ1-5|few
CASSLVSGDHQPQHF
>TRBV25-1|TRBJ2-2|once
CASSDLGGRWLAGGKTGELFF
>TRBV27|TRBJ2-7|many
CASSPNRDWIYEQYF
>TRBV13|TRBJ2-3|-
CASSLAGGPGTDTQYF
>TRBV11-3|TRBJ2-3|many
CASSSSLGTSTDTQYF
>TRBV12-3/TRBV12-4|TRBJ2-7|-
CASSAGTDLRNEQYF